This T cell receptor (beta chain) is drawn from a study of OX40 agonist ivuxolimab in advanced cancers. The repertoire was sequenced with immunoSEQ multiplex PCR; TCRdb's copy has only in-frame clones and lacks some. The sample has around 60,000 clones, approximately 90% seen once. This CDR3 has 13 amino acids. Trimming at V came to 4 bases and at J to 13 bases, leaving 9 bases not matched to a gene. In germline, CDR1 is SGHDN, CDR2 FVKESK. Specimen: CD4+ or CD8+ T cells sorted from blood, collected in a trial of the OX40 agonist ivuxolimab. The receptor comes from an adult with an advanced solid tumor such as melanoma, head and neck, liver or kidney cancer. This rearrangement joins TRBV14 to TRBJ2-1; 8 bases line up with TRBD2. Here the CDR3 DNA reads TGTGCCAGCAGCCTCGCCGGGGGGGCGCGTCAGTTCTTC. Amino acids: CASSLAGGARQFF.